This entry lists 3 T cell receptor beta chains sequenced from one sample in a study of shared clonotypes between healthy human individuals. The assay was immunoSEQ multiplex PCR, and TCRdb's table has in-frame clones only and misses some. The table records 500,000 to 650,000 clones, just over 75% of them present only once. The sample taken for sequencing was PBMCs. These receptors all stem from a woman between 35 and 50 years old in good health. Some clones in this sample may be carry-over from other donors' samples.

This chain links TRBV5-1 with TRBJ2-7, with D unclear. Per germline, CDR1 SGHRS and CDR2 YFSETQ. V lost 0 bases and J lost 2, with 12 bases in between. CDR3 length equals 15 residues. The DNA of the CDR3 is TGCGCCAGCAGCTTGGATCTGACGTCAACCTACGAGCAGTACTTC. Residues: CASSLDLTSTYEQYF.

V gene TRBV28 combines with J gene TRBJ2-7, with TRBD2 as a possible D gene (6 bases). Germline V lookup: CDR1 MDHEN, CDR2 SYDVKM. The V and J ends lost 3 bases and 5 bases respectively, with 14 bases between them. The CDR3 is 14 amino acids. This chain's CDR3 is CASSFPGRGNEQYF. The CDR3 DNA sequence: TGTGCCAGCAGTTTTCCCGGGAGAGGCAACGAGCAGTACTTC.

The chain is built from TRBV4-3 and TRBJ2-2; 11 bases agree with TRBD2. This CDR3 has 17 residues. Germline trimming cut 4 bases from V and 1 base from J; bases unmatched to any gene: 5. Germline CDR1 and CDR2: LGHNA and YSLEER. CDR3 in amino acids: CASSPSGTSGNTGELFF. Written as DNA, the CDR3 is TGCGCCAGCAGCCCCTCAGGGACTAGCGGGAACACCGGGGAGCTGTTTTTT.